The clone carrying this TCR beta chain was recorded at least ten times. V dropped 1 base and J dropped 5; count of bases not matched to a gene: 9. This CDR3 has 18 amino acids. Each single cDNA molecule received a unique molecular identifier. TCRdb reprocessed the 5' RACE reads with MiXCR, giving one entry per CDR3 protein. The sample consists of 39,000 or so distinct CDR3 sequences, approximately 6% of them appearing once. The data derive from a study of early T cells in non-severe SARS-CoV-2 infection. On the study more broadly: Sequenced bulk RNA came from whole blood that was unsorted, and chains were unpaired.

The origin of this receptor is an adult who was a healthcare worker with PCR-confirmed SARS-CoV-2 infection or an uninfected control (not recorded which). This specimen was whole blood, taken at baseline. This sequence joins TRBV12-3 or TRBV12-4 and TRBJ2-1, with TRBD2 matching over 12 bases. This CDR3 is CASSLVVASGRGDNEQFF. The CDR3 nucleotides are TGTGCCAGCAGTTTAGTTGTGGCTAGCGGGAGGGGTGACAATGAGCAGTTCTTC.